The TCR beta chain under discussion was sequenced for a study of T cell responses to AZD1222 COVID-19 vaccine. Study-wide background: Second-dose timings of about 4 or about 12 weeks were pooled.

A note on this clone: Its antigen is still unknown.

Regarding the study as a whole: Spike-specific TCR repertoires showed rising breadth and depth after two AZD1222 doses. Scientists sampled the repertoires only once the peak T cell response had passed. Vaccine-associated CD4 TCRs ranged over spike, dominating at 160-218 and 743-854.

This CDR3 has 15 amino acids. V was clipped by 4 bases and J by 6 bases; unmatched bases: 5. Per germline, CDR1 SGHRS and CDR2 YFSETQ. Clones were sequenced by immunoSEQ multiplex PCR, and TCRdb holds only the in-frame ones, with some missing. The profile shows 120,000 to 150,000 clones, about nine tenths of them singletons. The source of this sequence is an adult in good health. The chain joins TRBV5-1 to TRBJ1-6; 9 bases are a match to TRBD1. The sequenced sample was peripheral blood, obtained on day 0 of AZD1222 vaccination. The CDR3 nucleotides read TGCGCCAGCAGCCGGACAGGGGACTCTAATTCACCCCTCCACTTT. It specifies CASSRTGDSNSPLHF.